This T cell receptor (beta chain) was profiled in a study of T cells in Graves' hyperthyroidism and ophthalmopathy. Broader study findings: Model predictions of ophthalmopathy came a median approximately 6.2 months before onset.

What was amplified from RNA transcripts were TCR beta CDR3 regions. Carried out on the TCR CDR3, a first-round RT-PCR used the HTBI primer set. TCRdb re-derived calls from the multiplex PCR reads in MiXCR, one entry per CDR3 protein. The sample yields hundreds of thousands of distinct CDR3 sequences, around 14% seen once. This clonotype has only a few counts. The antigen is unknown. V was clipped by 8 bases and J by 4 bases, with 10 bases between them. Germline lookup yields CDR1 SQVTM and CDR2 ANQGSEA. This CDR3 comprises 11 residues. The chain employs TRBV29-1 and TRBJ2-3; unclear D gene. The sequenced sample was blood. This sequence was found in a woman in her 30s with Graves' hyperthyroidism. The CDR3, as DNA: TGCAGCCCCCGGTTGGCAGATACGCAGTATTTT. Translated, it gives CSPRLADTQYF.